This TCR beta chain stems from a study of beta chain features in type 1 diabetes. The V end was cut by 5 bases, the J end by 5 bases, with 19 bases between. Germline CDR1 and CDR2: SGHRS and YFSETQ. The CDR3 has 15 amino acids. The investigators reverse transcribed all of the isolated RNA, so they sequenced expressed TCRB transcripts. Sequenced by immunoSEQ multiplex PCR; TCRdb stores in-frame clones only, minus some. The sample has hundreds of thousands of clones; roughly 9.6% are singletons. Specimen: naive CD4+ T cells from blood. This TCR was sampled from a woman aged 25 to 45 in good health. The chain has TRBV5-1 and TRBJ1-2; tentatively, D is TRBD1 (6 bases). CDR3: CASRPTGSPNYGYTF. The CDR3 coding sequence is TGCGCCAGCAGACCAACAGGGTCACCCAATTATGGCTACACCTTC. The complete variable domain, with remaining parts taken from reference TRBV5-1 and TRBJ1-2, reads KAGVTQTPRYLIKTRGQQVTLSCSPISGHRSVSWYQQTPGQGLQFLFEYFSETQRNKGNFPGRFSGRQFSNSRSEMNVSTLELGDSALYLCASRPTGSPNYGYTFGSGTRLTVV.